This TCR beta chain was identified during a study of cytotoxic CD8 clonotypes in ibrutinib-treated CLL. Study results and limitations: On treatment, the uncommon public clonotypes contracted or remained stable.

Some clones are missing from TCRdb's copy, which holds only in-frame ones; the method was immunoSEQ multiplex PCR. The sample shows roughly 150,000 clones, roughly 84% of them seen only once. As for this clone: Its antigen is currently unknown.

This sequence was found in a human donor with chronic lymphocytic leukemia. The sequencing used PBMCs, collected at disease progression, from a patient treated with ibrutinib.

DNA of the CDR3: TGTGCCAGCAGTGCTTCGTGGGAGCAGTACTTC. This translates into CASSASWEQYF. V is TRBV2 and J is TRBJ2-7, with unresolved D. Germline CDR1 and CDR2: SNHLY and FYNNEI. V lost 4 bases and J 7 bases, leaving 8 bases between the germline ends. The CDR3 contains 11 residues.